This TCR beta chain was captured by sequencing in a study of T cell responses to AZD1222 COVID-19 vaccine. Overall study context: It was second doses at about 4 or about 12 weeks that were pooled.

Trimming pared 2 bases from V and 5 bases from J, leaving 5 bases between. Per the germline V gene, CDR1 is LNHDA and CDR2 is SQIVND (reference sequence). This CDR3 is built from 12 residues. Using immunoSEQ multiplex PCR, the repertoire was profiled, and TCRdb retains in-frame clones only, with some absent. The data hold roughly 120,000 clones, with roughly 90% observed a single time. Study findings and constraints: A rise in Spike-specific TCR breadth and depth followed two AZD1222 doses. Seropositive at baseline were only 5 to 7 AZD1222 recipients. Samples come after the peak T cell response, not at day 14.

This clone was seen only once. What it binds is not known. The chain joins TRBV19 to TRBJ2-3, with no clear D. This clonotype originated in an adult in good health. The material was peripheral blood, obtained on day 0 of AZD1222 vaccination. The CDR3 spells CASSIRKDTQYF. In DNA form, the CDR3 reads TGTGCCAGTAGTATACGGAAAGATACGCAGTATTTT. The entire variable domain, with the rest obtained from reference TRBV19 and TRBJ2-3, is as follows: DGGITQSPKYLFRKEGQNVTLSCEQNLNHDAMYWYRQDPGQGLRLIYYSQIVNDFQKGDIAEGYSVSREKKESFPLTVTSAQKNPTAFYLCASSIRKDTQYFGPGTRLTVL.